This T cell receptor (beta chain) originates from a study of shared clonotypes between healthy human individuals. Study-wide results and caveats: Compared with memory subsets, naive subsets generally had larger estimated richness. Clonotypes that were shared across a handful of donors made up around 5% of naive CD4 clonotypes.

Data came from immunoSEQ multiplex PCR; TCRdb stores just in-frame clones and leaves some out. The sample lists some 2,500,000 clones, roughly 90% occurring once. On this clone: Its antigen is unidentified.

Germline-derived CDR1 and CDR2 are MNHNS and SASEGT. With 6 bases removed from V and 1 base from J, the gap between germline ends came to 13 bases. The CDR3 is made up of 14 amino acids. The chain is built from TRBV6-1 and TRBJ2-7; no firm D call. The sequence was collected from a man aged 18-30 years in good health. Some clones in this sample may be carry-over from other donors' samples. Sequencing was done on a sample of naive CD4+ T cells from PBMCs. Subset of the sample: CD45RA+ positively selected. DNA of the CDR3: TGTGCCAGCAGCGTACACAGACGGTCCTACGAGCAGTACTTC. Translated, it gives CASSVHRRSYEQYF.